These 2 T cell receptor beta chains originate from one sample sequenced in a study of T cell responses to AZD1222 COVID-19 vaccine. The method was immunoSEQ multiplex PCR; TCRdb's version includes in-frame clones alone and lacks a portion of them. Seen here are some 91,000 clones, about 92% observed once, and the top ten hold roughly 12%. The sequences come from peripheral blood, collected on day 0 of AZD1222 vaccination. The receptors shown here come from an adult in good health.

The rearrangement uses TRBV10-3 and TRBJ1-1; TRBD1 might be the D (5 bases). The CDR3 runs to 13 residues. Trimming left V 2 bases short and J 5 bases short, with 9 bases between. Germline values: CDR1 ENHRY, CDR2 SYGVKD. The CDR3 is CAISEQGGTEAFF. The CDR3 DNA reads as TGTGCCATCAGTGAGCAGGGAGGGACTGAAGCTTTCTTT.

This rearrangement joins TRBV2 to TRBJ2-5; D might be TRBD2 (6 bases). V was clipped by 3 bases and J by 5 bases, with 10 bases between them. CDR3 length: 13 amino acids. CDR1 is SNHLY and CDR2 is FYNNEI in the germline V gene. In DNA form, the CDR3 reads TGTGCCAGCAGTGAGGCAGGGAGGGAGACCCAGTACTTC. This encodes CASSEAGRETQYF.